These 22 T cell receptor beta chains originate from one sample sequenced in a study of blood T cell repertoires in COVID-19. Generated by immunoSEQ multiplex PCR, the TCRdb table keeps only in-frame clones and is missing some. The sample holds around 40,000 clones, around nine tenths seen once. The specimen sequenced was peripheral blood. Source of these receptors: a man in his fifties or sixties with COVID-19, enrolled during active disease.

The V gene is TRBV23-1, the J gene TRBJ2-1; tentatively, D is TRBD1 (5 bases). TRBV23-1 is filed as an ORF, its function uncertain. V lost 4 bases to trimming and J lost 2 bases, with 15 bases between them. The CDR3 is 16 amino acids. DNA for the CDR3: TGCGCCAGCAGTCCCCCCCGGACAAAGGCCTACAATGAGCAGTTCTTC. Residues: CASSPPRTKAYNEQFF.

This sequence joins TRBV11-3 and TRBJ1-6; TRBD1 matches at 10 bases. This CDR3 comprises 15 residues. Germline V gene lookup returns CDR1 SGHNT and CDR2 YENEEA. Trimming at V came to 3 bases and at J to 7 bases, leaving 3 bases not matched to a gene. The CDR3 DNA reads TGTGCCAGCAGCTTGGGACAGGGGAGGAATTCACCCCTCCACTTT. Translation: CASSLGQGRNSPLHF.

This sequence joins TRBV19 and TRBJ2-7; 10 bases align to TRBD1. Germline CDR1 and CDR2: LNHDA and SQIVND (reference sequence). The V and J ends lost 5 bases and 6 bases, in that order; junction bases with no gene match: 10. The CDR3 consists of 15 residues. CDR3 sequence (DNA): TGTGCCAGTAGTCGAGGGACAGGGGATGTGACCGAGCAGTACTTC. It is translated as CASSRGTGDVTEQYF.

The chain combines TRBV5-8 with TRBJ1-4; the D gene is possibly TRBD1 (5 bases). The CDR3 runs 15 residues. Per the germline V gene, CDR1 is SGHTS and CDR2 is YDEGEE. Between the trimmed V and J ends, which lost 0 bases and 1 base, there was a span of 7 bases. The CDR3 reads CASSLAQGTNEKLFF. The CDR3, as DNA: TGTGCCAGCAGCTTGGCCCAGGGAACTAATGAAAAACTGTTTTTT.

The J gene is TRBJ1-2, the V gene TRBV19; the D gene is possibly TRBD1 (5 bases). In germline, CDR1 is LNHDA, CDR2 SQIVND (reference sequence). V was shortened by 2 bases and J by 1 base, with 8 bases between the two germline ends. The CDR3 contains 14 residues. The CDR3 loop reads CASSISQGNYGYTF. As DNA, the CDR3 is TGTGCCAGTAGTATATCCCAGGGTAACTATGGCTACACCTTC.

The chain couples TRBV18 to TRBJ2-7, with 7 bases fitting TRBD2. The J segment lost 1 base and the V segment lost 7 bases, leaving 10 bases of the junction unmatched. There are 15 residues in the CDR3. Germline CDR1 KGHSH, CDR2 LQKENI. CDR3 residues: CASFALRERSYEQYF. The CDR3 nucleotides are TGTGCCAGCTTCGCCCTGCGGGAGAGGTCCTACGAGCAGTACTTC.

V and J are TRBV3-1 (or the pseudogene TRBV3-2) and TRBJ2-7; maybe TRBD1 (5 bases). With 4 bases removed from V and 11 bases from J, the gap between germline ends came to 18 bases. This CDR3 comprises 13 residues. Germline V gene lookup returns CDR1 LGHDT and CDR2 YNNKEL (reference sequence). The CDR3 bases are TGTGCCAGCAGCCCAGGGCGGACGGAAGACGAGTACTTC. This sequence encodes CASSPGRTEDEYF.

The CDR3 loop reads CASSRVEGTLNYGYTF. In DNA, the CDR3 is TGCGCCAGCAGCCGGGTCGAAGGTACTTTAAATTATGGCTACACCTTC. This sequence joins TRBV5-1 and TRBJ1-2; D is undetermined. V was trimmed by 4 bases and J by 5 bases, leaving 21 bases between them. The CDR3 is 16 amino acids. Germline V gives CDR1 SGHRS, CDR2 YFSETQ. Full variable domain (rest looked up from reference TRBV5-1 and TRBJ1-2): KAGVTQTPRYLIKTRGQQVTLSCSPISGHRSVSWYQQTPGQGLQFLFEYFSETQRNKGNFPGRFSGRQFSNSRSEMNVSTLELGDSALYLCASSRVEGTLNYGYTFGSGTRLTVV.

The gene calls are TRBV7-9 and TRBJ1-2; weak D call: TRBD1 (6 bases). Germline assignment: CDR1 SEHNR and CDR2 FQNEAQ (reference sequence). V was pared by 5 bases and J by 6 bases, with 13 bases between. The CDR3 runs to 13 residues. The CDR3 region is CASSPRGAHGYTF. As DNA, the CDR3 is TGTGCCAGCAGCCCCCGGGGGGCCCATGGCTACACCTTC.

The gene calls are TRBV12-3 or TRBV12-4 and TRBJ1-2; tentatively, D is TRBD1 (6 bases). V gave up 7 bases and J gave up 3 bases, with 12 bases separating them. This CDR3 is 13 amino acids long. This CDR3 reads CASTRTADYGYTF. The CDR3 DNA reads TGTGCCAGCACCAGGACAGCCGACTATGGCTACACCTTC.

The chain employs TRBV7-2 and TRBJ2-3; unclear D gene. CDR3 size: 14 residues. Per germline, CDR1 SGHTA and CDR2 FQGNSA. Trimming stripped 1 base from V and 2 bases from J, with 7 bases between. Here the CDR3 reads CASSLDRITDTQYF. The CDR3 DNA sequence: TGTGCCAGCAGCTTAGACAGAATCACAGATACGCAGTATTTT. The full variable domain, with the rest looked up from reference TRBV7-2 and TRBJ2-3, is GAGVSQSPSNKVTEKGKDVELRCDPISGHTALYWYRQSLGQGLEFLIYFQGNSAPDKSGLPSDRFSAERTGGSVSTLTIQRTQQEDSAVYLCASSLDRITDTQYFGPGTRLTVL.

V and J are TRBV5-1 and TRBJ1-3; perhaps TRBD1 as D (6 bases). The CDR3 sequence is 15 residues long. V dropped 3 bases and J dropped 2 bases, with 12 bases sitting between them. In germline, CDR1 is SGHRS, CDR2 YFSETQ. In nucleotides, the CDR3 is TGCGCCAGCAGCTCGACAGGCGATACTGGAAACACCATATATTTT. Protein sequence: CASSSTGDTGNTIYF.

The sample holds a few counts of this clone. The chain couples TRBV3-1 (or the pseudogene TRBV3-2) to TRBJ2-7, with TRBD1 matching 10 bases. This CDR3 has 15 amino acids. V lost 4 bases and J lost 5; bases outside the gene matches: 8. Germline lookup yields CDR1 LGHDT and CDR2 YNNKEL (reference sequence). The CDR3 protein is CASSRAGQGFHEQYF. The CDR3 coding sequence is TGTGCCAGCAGCCGGGCGGGACAGGGGTTTCACGAGCAGTACTTC.

The chain combines TRBV6-5 with TRBJ2-2, with 8 nucleotides matching TRBD1. CDR1 and CDR2 from the germline V gene are MNHEY and SVGAGI. This CDR3 has 15 residues. V trimming: 7 bases; J trimming: 5 bases; junction bases outside the gene matches: 9. The CDR3 DNA sequence: TGTGCCAGCACCGTTGACAGGGGATATACCGGGGAGCTGTTTTTT. It is translated as CASTVDRGYTGELFF.

The chain couples TRBV5-1 to TRBJ2-1; D gene uncertain. The length of the CDR3 is 16 residues. The germline V gene has CDR1 SGHRS and CDR2 YFSETQ. Trimming removed 0 bases at V and 0 bases at J, with 10 bases between. The CDR3 spells CASSLGSLLSYNEQFF. The CDR3 nucleotides read TGCGCCAGCAGCTTGGGGAGTCTCCTCTCCTACAATGAGCAGTTCTTC.

This chain connects TRBV12-3 or TRBV12-4 to TRBJ2-7; D is perhaps TRBD2 (5 bases). CDR3 size: 13 residues. The V end lost 2 bases, the J end lost 0 bases, and 5 bases lay between the germline ends. The CDR3 sequence is CASSLRGSYEQYF. The CDR3 coding sequence is TGTGCCAGCAGTTTACGGGGCTCCTACGAGCAGTACTTC.

V usage is TRBV7-8 and J usage is TRBJ2-1; tentatively, D is TRBD1 or TRBD2 (9 bases each). The CDR3 loop spans 18 amino acids. The V end lost 5 bases, the J end lost 7 bases, and 27 bases lay between the germline ends. Germline CDR1 reads SGHVS; CDR2 reads FQNEAQ. The CDR3 DNA reads as TGTGCCAGCAGCCTACAGGGGGCTGGACTAGCGTTTGGTAATGAGCAGTTCTTC. As protein: CASSLQGAGLAFGNEQFF. The full variable domain, rest sourced from reference TRBV7-8 and TRBJ2-1, is GAGVSQSPRYKVAKRGQDVALRCDPISGHVSLFWYQQALGQGPEFLTYFQNEAQLDKSGLPSDRFFAERPEGSVSTLKIQRTQQEDSAVYLCASSLQGAGLAFGNEQFFGPGTRLTVL.

The rearrangement joins TRBV7-2 to TRBJ1-5; 8 bases agree with TRBD1. The CDR3 length is 16 residues. The junction had 11 bases not matched to a gene; V was cut back by 5 bases and J by 5 bases. Germline loops: CDR1 SGHTA, CDR2 FQGNSA. The chain's CDR3 is CASSPGQGAFYQPQHF. The CDR3 DNA follows: TGTGCCAGCAGCCCCGGGCAGGGGGCCTTTTATCAGCCCCAGCATTTT.

The chain combines TRBV7-2 with TRBJ2-2; 9 nucleotides align to TRBD2. Trimming cost V 5 bases and J 4 bases; bases outside gene matches: 8. This CDR3 spans 16 amino acids. Germline values: CDR1 SGHTA, CDR2 FQGNSA. CDR3 DNA: TGTGCCAGCAGCCAACCCCCTAGCGGGGTCACCGGGGAGCTGTTTTTT. Encoded protein: CASSQPPSGVTGELFF. Full variable domain (remainder filled in from reference TRBV7-2 and TRBJ2-2): GAGVSQSPSNKVTEKGKDVELRCDPISGHTALYWYRQSLGQGLEFLIYFQGNSAPDKSGLPSDRFSAERTGGSVSTLTIQRTQQEDSAVYLCASSQPPSGVTGELFFGEGSRLTVL.

This clone was picked up one time. The genes are TRBV28 and TRBJ2-2; D perhaps matches TRBD2 (6 bases). Germline V gives CDR1 MDHEN, CDR2 SYDVKM. Trimming removed 0 bases at V and 0 bases at J, with 11 bases between. The CDR3 totals 17 residues. The CDR3 DNA reads TGTGCCAGCAGTTTATGGGAGGGCAGGACGAACACCGGGGAGCTGTTTTTT. Translating gives CASSLWEGRTNTGELFF. Filled out from reference TRBV28 and TRBJ2-2, the complete variable domain reads DVKVTQSSRYLVKRTGEKVFLECVQDMDHENMFWYRQDPGLGLRLIYFSYDVKMKEKGDIPEGYSVSREKKERFSLILESASTNQTSMYLCASSLWEGRTNTGELFFGEGSRLTVL.

CDR3 DNA: TGTGCCAGTAGTACCCGAGGACAGGGGCGAGAGACCCAGTACTTC. Translated: CASSTRGQGRETQYF. The rearrangement uses TRBV19 and TRBJ2-5; 9 bases line up with TRBD1. Per the germline V gene, CDR1 is LNHDA and CDR2 is SQIVND (reference sequence). The CDR3 is made up of 15 amino acids. V lost 4 bases to trimming and J lost 4 bases; unmatched junction nucleotides: 7.

The J gene is TRBJ1-5, the V gene TRBV19, with D maybe TRBD1 (5 bases). Trimming removed 7 bases from V and 2 bases from J, with 27 bases in between. The CDR3 is 19 amino acids. The germline V gene has CDR1 LNHDA and CDR2 SQIVND (reference sequence). As DNA, the CDR3 is TGTGCCAGTAAAGCGGGGGTGGGGAGTGGTCCCGCAGGCAATCAGCCCCAGCATTTT. This encodes CASKAGVGSGPAGNQPQHF. Based on the CDR3 plus reference TRBV19 and TRBJ1-5, the full variable domain is DGGITQSPKYLFRKEGQNVTLSCEQNLNHDAMYWYRQDPGQGLRLIYYSQIVNDFQKGDIAEGYSVSREKKESFPLTVTSAQKNPTAFYLCASKAGVGSGPAGNQPQHFGDGTRLSIL.